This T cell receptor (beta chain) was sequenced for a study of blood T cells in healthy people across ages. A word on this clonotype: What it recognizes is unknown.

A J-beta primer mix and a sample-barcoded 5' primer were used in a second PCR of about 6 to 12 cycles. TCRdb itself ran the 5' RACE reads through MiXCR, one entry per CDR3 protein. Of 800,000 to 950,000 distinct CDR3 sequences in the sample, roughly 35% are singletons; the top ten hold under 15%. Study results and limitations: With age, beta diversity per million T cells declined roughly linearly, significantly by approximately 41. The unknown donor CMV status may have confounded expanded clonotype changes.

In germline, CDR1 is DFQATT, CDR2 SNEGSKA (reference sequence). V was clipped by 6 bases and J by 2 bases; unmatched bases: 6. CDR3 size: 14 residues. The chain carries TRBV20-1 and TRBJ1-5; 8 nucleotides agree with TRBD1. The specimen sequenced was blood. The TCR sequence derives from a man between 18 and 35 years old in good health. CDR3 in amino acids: CSAQDRAGNQPQHF. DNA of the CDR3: TGCAGTGCCCAGGACAGGGCTGGCAATCAGCCCCAGCATTTT.